The 9 T cell receptor beta chains below come from one sample, sequenced in a study of T cells in Graves' hyperthyroidism and ophthalmopathy (dated by TCRdb to the late 2010s). Receptors were amplified or captured by multiplex PCR. For sequencing, an Illumina HiSeq 2000 was employed. The TCR beta CDR3 regions were amplified from RNA transcripts. For the first round of RT-PCR on the TCR CDR3, the HTBI primer set was used together with the Qiagen OneStep RT-PCR kit. TCRdb handled the public reads itself, with Q25 trimming in fastp and clone calling in MiXCR, and kept productive beta chains. Every CDR3 protein is listed once, alongside the most common genes and DNA of its rows. Across this sample there are roughly 380,000 distinct CDR3 sequences, with 19% seen only once. The ten top clones hold about 4% of the sample. The sample consisted of blood. The receptors were gathered from a woman aged 18-29 years with Graves' hyperthyroidism.

The table lists this clonotype with a few counts. This chain joins TRBV12-3 or TRBV12-4 and TRBJ2-2, with 10 bases aligning to TRBD1. After removal of 6 bases from V and 7 bases from J, the junction contained 8 bases not matched to a gene. There are 15 residues in the CDR3. CDR3 residues: CASRRDRGRGGELFF. For the CDR3, the DNA is TGTGCCAGCAGACGTGACAGGGGGCGCGGCGGGGAGCTGTTTTTT.

The CDR3 loop is CASRRIGGYQPQHF. In DNA form, the CDR3 reads TGTGCCAGCAGGAGGATCGGGGGTTATCAGCCCCAGCATTTT. The chain uses TRBV6-1 and TRBJ1-5, with a tentative D call TRBD1 (5 bases). CDR1 and CDR2 (germline): MNHNS, SASEGT. Trimming pared 6 bases from V and 5 bases from J, leaving 14 bases between. The CDR3 length is 14 residues.

This clonotype was counted at least ten times. This chain links TRBV12-3 or TRBV12-4 with TRBJ1-2; 7 bases line up with TRBD1. With V trimmed by 6 bases and J by 2 bases, 6 bases remained unmatched. This CDR3 is 14 amino acids long. The CDR3 DNA reads as TGTGCCAGCAGCCCTCAGACAGGGAACTATGGCTACACCTTC. Translation gives CASSPQTGNYGYTF.

This clonotype appeared many times. The chain couples TRBV9 to TRBJ2-5; a weak D match, TRBD2 (5 bases). V was shortened by 1 base and J by 7 bases, with 8 bases between the two germline ends. Germline V gene data show CDR1 as SGDLS and CDR2 as YYNGEE. This CDR3 is built from 12 residues. CDR3 DNA: TGTGCCAGCAGCGTATCCGCGGGGACCCAGTACTTC. This sequence encodes CASSVSAGTQYF.

The sample holds many counts of this clonotype. V is TRBV20-1 and J is TRBJ2-5; D is uncertain. The ends were cut back, 5 bases at V and 8 bases at J, with 15 bases in the middle. The CDR3 has 12 residues. Per germline, CDR1 DFQATT and CDR2 SNEGSKA (reference sequence). CDR3 amino acids: CSAGPDWATQYF. CDR3 nucleotide sequence: TGCAGTGCTGGGCCTGACTGGGCAACCCAGTACTTC.

At least ten counts were recorded for this clonotype. V and J are TRBV12-3 or TRBV12-4 and TRBJ2-7; perhaps TRBD1 as D (6 bases). Trimming took off 6 bases at V and 0 bases at J, with 9 bases between the two ends. The CDR3 spans 13 residues. The CDR3 region is CASSLDSSYEQYF. The CDR3 DNA reads as TGTGCCAGCAGCTTGGACAGCTCCTACGAGCAGTACTTC.

This clonotype has ten or more counts. The V and J genes are TRBV12-3 or TRBV12-4 and TRBJ1-5; D ambiguous. V was trimmed by 4 bases and J by 3 bases, leaving 19 bases between them. The CDR3 loop spans 17 amino acids. CDR3 amino acids: CASSYSGEQVYNQPQHF. The CDR3, as DNA: TGTGCCAGCAGTTATAGTGGGGAACAAGTTTACAATCAGCCCCAGCATTTT.

This clonotype was found once. V is TRBV4-3 and J is TRBJ1-1, with a weak D call TRBD1 (6 bases). Trimming cost V 3 bases and J 8 bases, with 10 bases left between them. CDR3 length: 12 residues. The germline CDR1 and CDR2 sequences are LGHNA and YSLEER. The CDR3 DNA follows: TGCGCCAGCAGCCATCTTGGGACAGAAGCTTTCTTT. It is translated as CASSHLGTEAFF.

This clonotype showed up many times. The rearrangement uses TRBV6-4 and TRBJ1-5, with TRBD1 as a possible D gene (6 bases). The CDR3 is made up of 14 amino acids. V lost 2 bases and J 9 bases, leaving 14 bases between the germline ends. Germline CDR1 reads MRHNA; CDR2 reads SNTAGT. CDR3: CASSDEGGGSPQHF. The DNA of the CDR3 is TGTGCCAGCAGTGACGAAGGAGGGGGTTCGCCCCAGCATTTT.